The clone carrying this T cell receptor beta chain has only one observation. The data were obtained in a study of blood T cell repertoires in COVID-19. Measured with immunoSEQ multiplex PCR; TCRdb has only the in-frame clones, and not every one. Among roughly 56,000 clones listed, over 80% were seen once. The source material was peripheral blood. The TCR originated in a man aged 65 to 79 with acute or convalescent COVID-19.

CDR3 in amino acids: CAISGVPTPGTDTQYF. The CDR3, as DNA: TGTGCCATCAGTGGGGTCCCGACTCCCGGCACAGATACGCAGTATTTT. This rearrangement joins TRBV10-3 to TRBJ2-3; D is ambiguous. Germline V gene data show CDR1 as ENHRY and CDR2 as SYGVKD. The V end lost 4 bases, the J end lost 1 base, and 15 bases lay between the germline ends. The CDR3 has 16 amino acids.